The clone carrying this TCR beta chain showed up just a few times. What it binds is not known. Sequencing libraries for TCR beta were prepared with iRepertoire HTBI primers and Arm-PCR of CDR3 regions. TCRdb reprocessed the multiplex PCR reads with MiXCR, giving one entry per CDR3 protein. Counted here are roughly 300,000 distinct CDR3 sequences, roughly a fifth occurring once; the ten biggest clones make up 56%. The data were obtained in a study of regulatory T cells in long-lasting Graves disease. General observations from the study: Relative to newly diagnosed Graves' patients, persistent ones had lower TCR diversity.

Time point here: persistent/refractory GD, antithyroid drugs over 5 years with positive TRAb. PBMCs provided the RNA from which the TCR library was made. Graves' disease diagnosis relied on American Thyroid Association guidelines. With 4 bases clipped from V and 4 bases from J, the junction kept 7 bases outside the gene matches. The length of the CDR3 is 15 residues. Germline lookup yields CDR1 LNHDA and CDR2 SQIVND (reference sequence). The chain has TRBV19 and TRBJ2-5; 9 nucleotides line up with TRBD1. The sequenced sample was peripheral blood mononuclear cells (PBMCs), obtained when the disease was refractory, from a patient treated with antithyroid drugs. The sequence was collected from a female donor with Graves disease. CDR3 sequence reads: CASSKFGQGLETQYF. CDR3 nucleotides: TGTGCCAGTAGTAAGTTCGGACAGGGGTTAGAGACCCAGTACTTC.